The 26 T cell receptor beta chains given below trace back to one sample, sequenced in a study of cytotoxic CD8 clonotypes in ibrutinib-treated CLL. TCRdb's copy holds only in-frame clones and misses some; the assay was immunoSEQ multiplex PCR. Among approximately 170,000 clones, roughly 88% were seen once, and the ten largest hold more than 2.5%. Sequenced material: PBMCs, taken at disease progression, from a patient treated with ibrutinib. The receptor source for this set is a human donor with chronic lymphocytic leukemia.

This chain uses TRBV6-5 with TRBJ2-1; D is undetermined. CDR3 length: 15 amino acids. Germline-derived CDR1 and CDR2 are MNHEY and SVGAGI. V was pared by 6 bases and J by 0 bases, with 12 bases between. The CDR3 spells CASRSTLSSYNEQFF. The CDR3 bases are TGTGCCAGCAGGTCGACTCTTAGCTCCTACAATGAGCAGTTCTTC.

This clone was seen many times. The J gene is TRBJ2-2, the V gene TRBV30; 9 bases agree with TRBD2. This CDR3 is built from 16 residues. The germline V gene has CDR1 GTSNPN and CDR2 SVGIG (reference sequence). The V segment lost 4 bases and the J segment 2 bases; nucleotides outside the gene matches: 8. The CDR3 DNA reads TGTGCCTGGACCTCGGGACTAGCCACTAACACCGGGGAGCTGTTTTTT. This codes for CAWTSGLATNTGELFF. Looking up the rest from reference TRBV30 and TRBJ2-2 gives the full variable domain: SQTIHQWPATLVQPVGSPLSLECTVEGTSNPNLYWYRQAAGRGLQLLFYSVGIGQISSEVPQNLSASRPQDRQFILSSKKLLLSDSGFYLCAWTSGLATNTGELFFGEGSRLTVL.

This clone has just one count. The CDR3 DNA reads as TGCGCCAGCAGCTGGACAGGGGAACCCTACGAGCAGTACTTC. It specifies CASSWTGEPYEQYF. The V call is TRBV5-1, the J call TRBJ2-7, with TRBD1 matching 9 bases. This CDR3 region has 14 residues. The ends lost 3 bases at V and 2 bases at J; junction bases unmatched: 3. CDR1 and CDR2 (germline): SGHRS, YFSETQ.

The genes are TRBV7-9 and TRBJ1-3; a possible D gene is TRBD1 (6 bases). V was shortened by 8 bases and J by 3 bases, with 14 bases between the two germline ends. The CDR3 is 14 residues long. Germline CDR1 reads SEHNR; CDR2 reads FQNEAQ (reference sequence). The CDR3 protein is CASGEQGIGNTIYF. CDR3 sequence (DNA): TGTGCCAGCGGGGAACAGGGAATTGGAAACACCATATATTTT.

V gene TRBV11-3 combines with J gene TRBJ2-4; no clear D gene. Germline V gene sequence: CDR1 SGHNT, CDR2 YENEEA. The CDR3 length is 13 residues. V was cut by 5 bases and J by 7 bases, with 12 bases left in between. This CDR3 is CASSRTRGNIQYF. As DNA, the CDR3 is TGTGCCAGCAGCCGCACCCGAGGTAACATTCAGTACTTC.

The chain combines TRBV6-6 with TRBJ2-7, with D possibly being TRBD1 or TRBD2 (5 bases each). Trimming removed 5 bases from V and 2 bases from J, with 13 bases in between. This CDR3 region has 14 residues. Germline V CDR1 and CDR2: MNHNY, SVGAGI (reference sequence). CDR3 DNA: TGTGCCAGCAGTCCCCGGGACGGACCCTACGAGCAGTACTTC. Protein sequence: CASSPRDGPYEQYF.

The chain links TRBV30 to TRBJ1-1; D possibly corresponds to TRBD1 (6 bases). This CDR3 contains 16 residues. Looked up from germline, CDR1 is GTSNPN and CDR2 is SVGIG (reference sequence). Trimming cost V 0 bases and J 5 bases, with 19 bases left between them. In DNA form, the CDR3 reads TGTGCCTGGAGTGTAGGAAGTGGGGGGGCGCTTACTGAAGCTTTCTTT. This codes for CAWSVGSGGALTEAFF.

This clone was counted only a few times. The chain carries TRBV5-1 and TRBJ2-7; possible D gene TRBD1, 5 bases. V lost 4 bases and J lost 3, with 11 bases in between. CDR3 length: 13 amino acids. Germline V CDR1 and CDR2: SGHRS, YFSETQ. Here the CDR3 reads CASSIGHLYEQYF. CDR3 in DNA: TGCGCCAGCAGCATTGGACATCTCTACGAGCAGTACTTC.

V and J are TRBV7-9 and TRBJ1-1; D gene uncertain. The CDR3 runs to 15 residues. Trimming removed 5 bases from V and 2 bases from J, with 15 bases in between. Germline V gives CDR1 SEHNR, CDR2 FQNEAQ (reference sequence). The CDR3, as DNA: TGTGCCAGCAGCCTCCCCCGGACTGTTAACACTGAAGCTTTCTTT. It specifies CASSLPRTVNTEAFF.

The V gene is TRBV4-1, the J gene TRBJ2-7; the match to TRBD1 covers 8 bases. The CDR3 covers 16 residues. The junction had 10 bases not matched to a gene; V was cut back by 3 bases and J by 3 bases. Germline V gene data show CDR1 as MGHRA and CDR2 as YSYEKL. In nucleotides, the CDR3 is TGCGCCAGCAGCCAGGGGAACAGTGGACAGGGCTACGAGCAGTACTTC. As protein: CASSQGNSGQGYEQYF.

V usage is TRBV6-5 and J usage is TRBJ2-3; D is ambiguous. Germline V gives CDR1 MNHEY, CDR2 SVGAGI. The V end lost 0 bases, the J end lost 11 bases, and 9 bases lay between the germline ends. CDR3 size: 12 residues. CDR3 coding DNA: TGTGCCAGCAGTTACTCGAACTCTAGGCAGTATTTT. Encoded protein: CASSYSNSRQYF.

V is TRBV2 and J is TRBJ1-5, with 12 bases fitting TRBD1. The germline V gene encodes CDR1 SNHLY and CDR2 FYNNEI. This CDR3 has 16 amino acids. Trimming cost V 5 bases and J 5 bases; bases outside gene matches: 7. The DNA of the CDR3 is TGTGCCAGCAGTACCGGGACAGGGGGCGATGATCAGCCCCAGCATTTT. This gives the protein CASSTGTGGDDQPQHF.

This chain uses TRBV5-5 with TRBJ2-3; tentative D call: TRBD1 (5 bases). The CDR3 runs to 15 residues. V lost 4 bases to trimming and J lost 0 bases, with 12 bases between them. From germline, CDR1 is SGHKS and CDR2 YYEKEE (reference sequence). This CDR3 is CASSDETVSTDTQYF. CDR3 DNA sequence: TGTGCCAGCAGCGACGAGACAGTCAGCACAGATACGCAGTATTTT.

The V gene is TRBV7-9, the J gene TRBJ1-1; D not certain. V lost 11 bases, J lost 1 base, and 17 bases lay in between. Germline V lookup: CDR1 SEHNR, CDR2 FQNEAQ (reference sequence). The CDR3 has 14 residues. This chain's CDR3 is CAGLFGAPNTEAFF. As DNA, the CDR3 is TGTGCCGGCCTTTTTGGAGCACCGAACACTGAAGCTTTCTTT.

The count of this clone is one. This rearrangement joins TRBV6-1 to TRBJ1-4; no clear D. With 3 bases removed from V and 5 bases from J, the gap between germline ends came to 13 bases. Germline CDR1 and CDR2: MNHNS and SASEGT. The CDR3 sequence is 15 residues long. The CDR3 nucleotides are TGTGCCAGCAGTGACCGGCCGACCGAGAATGAAAAACTGTTTTTT. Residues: CASSDRPTENEKLFF.

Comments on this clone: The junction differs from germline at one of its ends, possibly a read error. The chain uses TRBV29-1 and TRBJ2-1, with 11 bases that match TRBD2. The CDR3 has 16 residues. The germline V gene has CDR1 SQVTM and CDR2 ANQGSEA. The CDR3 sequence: CSVEGGNSGRGNEQFF. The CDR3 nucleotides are TGCAGCGTCGAAGGGGGAAATAGCGGGAGGGGCAATGAGCAGTTCTTC.

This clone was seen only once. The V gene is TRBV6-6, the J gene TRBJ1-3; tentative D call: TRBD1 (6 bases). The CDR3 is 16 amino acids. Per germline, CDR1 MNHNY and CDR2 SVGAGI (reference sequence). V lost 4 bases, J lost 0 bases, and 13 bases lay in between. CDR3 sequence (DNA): TGTGCCAGCAGTTCCACGACAGGCATCTCTGGAAACACCATATATTTT. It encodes CASSSTTGISGNTIYF.

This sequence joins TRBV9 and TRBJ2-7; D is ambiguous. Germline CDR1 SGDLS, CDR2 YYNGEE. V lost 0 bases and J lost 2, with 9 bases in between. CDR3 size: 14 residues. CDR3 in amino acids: CASSVEPPAYEQYF. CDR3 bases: TGTGCCAGCAGCGTAGAGCCCCCGGCCTACGAGCAGTACTTC.

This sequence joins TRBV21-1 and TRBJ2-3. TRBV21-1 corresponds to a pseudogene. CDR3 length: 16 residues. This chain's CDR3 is CASSNHPPPRTDTQYF. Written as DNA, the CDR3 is TGTGCCAGCAGCAATCATCCCCCACCCCGTACAGATACGCAGTATTTT.

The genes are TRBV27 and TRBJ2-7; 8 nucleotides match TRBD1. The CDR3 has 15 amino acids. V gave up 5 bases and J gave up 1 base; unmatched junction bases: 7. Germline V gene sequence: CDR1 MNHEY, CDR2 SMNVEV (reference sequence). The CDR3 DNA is TGTGCCAGCAGTAGAAGATACAGGGGGTCCTACGAGCAGTACTTC. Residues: CASSRRYRGSYEQYF.

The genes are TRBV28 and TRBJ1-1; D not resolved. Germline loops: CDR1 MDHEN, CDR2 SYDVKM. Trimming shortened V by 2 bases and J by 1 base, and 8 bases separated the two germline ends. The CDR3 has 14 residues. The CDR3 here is CASSLVQKNTEAFF. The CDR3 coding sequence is TGTGCCAGCAGTTTAGTTCAGAAGAACACTGAAGCTTTCTTT.

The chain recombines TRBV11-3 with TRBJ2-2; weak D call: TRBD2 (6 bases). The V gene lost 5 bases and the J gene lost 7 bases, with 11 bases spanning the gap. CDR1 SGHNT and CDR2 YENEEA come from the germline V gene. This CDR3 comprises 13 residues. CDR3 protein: CASSPRRDGELFF. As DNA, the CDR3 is TGTGCCAGCAGCCCGCGGAGGGACGGGGAGCTGTTTTTT.

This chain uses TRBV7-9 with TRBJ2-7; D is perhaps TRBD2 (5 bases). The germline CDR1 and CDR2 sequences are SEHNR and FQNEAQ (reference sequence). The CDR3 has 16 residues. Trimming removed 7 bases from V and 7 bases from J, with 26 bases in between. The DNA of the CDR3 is TGTGCCAGCATCTGGGTCCGCCAGCGGAACGGCTGGGAGCAGTACTTC. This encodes CASIWVRQRNGWEQYF.

CDR3 coding DNA: TGTGCCAGCAGTGAAGAGACAGGGCGCGGGACCCAGTACTTC. Its protein product is CASSEETGRGTQYF. V and J are TRBV6-1 and TRBJ2-5; 7 positions agree with TRBD1. The CDR3 has 14 amino acids. Germline trimming cut 1 base from V and 7 bases from J; bases unmatched to any gene: 6. The germline gives CDR1 MNHNS, CDR2 SASEGT.

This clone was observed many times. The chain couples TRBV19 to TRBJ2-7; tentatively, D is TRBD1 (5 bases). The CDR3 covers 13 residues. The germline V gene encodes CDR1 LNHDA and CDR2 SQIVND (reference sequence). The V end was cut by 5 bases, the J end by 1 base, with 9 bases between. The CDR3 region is CASSSGMSYEQYF. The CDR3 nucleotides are TGTGCCAGTAGTTCAGGGATGTCCTACGAGCAGTACTTC.

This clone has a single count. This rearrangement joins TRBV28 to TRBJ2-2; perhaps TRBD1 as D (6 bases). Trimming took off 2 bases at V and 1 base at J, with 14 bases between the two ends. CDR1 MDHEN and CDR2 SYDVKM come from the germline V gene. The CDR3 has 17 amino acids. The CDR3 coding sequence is TGTGCCAGCAGTTTACCCCCGCTGACAGGGAACACCGGGGAGCTGTTTTTT. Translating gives CASSLPPLTGNTGELFF.